This T cell receptor beta chain was captured in a study of shared clonotypes between healthy human individuals. Study-wide background: Plates per donor: three CD4 naive, three CD4 memory, two CD8 naive, one CD8 memory.

Trimming removed 5 bases from V and 1 base from J; junction bases left unmatched: 6. Per germline, CDR1 SGHAT and CDR2 FQNNGV. The CDR3 has 16 amino acids. Clones were read by immunoSEQ multiplex PCR, and TCRdb kept only the in-frame ones, dropping some. The sample consists of 2 million to 3 million clones, approximately 93% of them appearing once. V is TRBV11-2 and J is TRBJ1-1, with TRBD1 matching 11 bases. The receptor's source is a young man in good health. Some clones in this sample may be carry-over from other donors' samples. The sequenced material came from naive CD4+ T cells from PBMCs. Subset specified: CD45RA+ positively selected. The CDR3 bases are TGTGCCAGCAGCCCGACGGACAGGGGGCGGAACACTGAAGCTTTCTTT. Translating gives CASSPTDRGRNTEAFF.